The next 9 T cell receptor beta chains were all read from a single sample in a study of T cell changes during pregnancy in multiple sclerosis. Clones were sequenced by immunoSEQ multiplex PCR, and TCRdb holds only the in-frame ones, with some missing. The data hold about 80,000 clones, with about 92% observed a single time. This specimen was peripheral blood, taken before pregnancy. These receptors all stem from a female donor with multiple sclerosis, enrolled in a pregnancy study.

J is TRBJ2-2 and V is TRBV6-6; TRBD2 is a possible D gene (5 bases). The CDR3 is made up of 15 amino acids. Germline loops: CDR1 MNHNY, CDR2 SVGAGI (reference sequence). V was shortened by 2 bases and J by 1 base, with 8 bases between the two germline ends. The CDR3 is CASSYSGLNTGELFF. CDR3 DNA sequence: TGTGCCAGCAGTTACAGCGGTTTGAACACCGGGGAGCTGTTTTTT.

The DNA for the CDR3 is TGTGCCAGCAGCTTGGGACAGGCGCGCTATGGCTACACCTTC. Translation gives CASSLGQARYGYTF. The rearrangement joins TRBV7-2 to TRBJ1-2, with 8 nucleotides matching TRBD1. With 3 bases clipped from V and 4 bases from J, the junction kept 4 bases outside the gene matches. Germline-derived CDR1 and CDR2 are SGHTA and FQGNSA. CDR3 size: 14 residues. The variable domain in full, with the rest retrieved from reference TRBV7-2 and TRBJ1-2, is GAGVSQSPSNKVTEKGKDVELRCDPISGHTALYWYRQSLGQGLEFLIYFQGNSAPDKSGLPSDRFSAERTGGSVSTLTIQRTQQEDSAVYLCASSLGQARYGYTFGSGTRLTVV.

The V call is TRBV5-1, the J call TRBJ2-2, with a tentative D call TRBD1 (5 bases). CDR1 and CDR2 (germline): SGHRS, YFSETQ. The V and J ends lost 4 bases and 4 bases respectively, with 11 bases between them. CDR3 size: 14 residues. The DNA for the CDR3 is TGCGCCAGCAGCGAACTGCAGGGCACCGGGGAGCTGTTTTTT. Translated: CASSELQGTGELFF.

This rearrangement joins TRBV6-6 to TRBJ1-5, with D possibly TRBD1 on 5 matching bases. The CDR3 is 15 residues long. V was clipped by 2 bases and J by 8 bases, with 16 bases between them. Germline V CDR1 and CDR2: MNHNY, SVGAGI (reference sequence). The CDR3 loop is CASSYAQGSIEPQHF. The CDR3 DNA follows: TGTGCCAGCAGTTACGCCCAGGGTTCGATAGAGCCCCAGCATTTT.

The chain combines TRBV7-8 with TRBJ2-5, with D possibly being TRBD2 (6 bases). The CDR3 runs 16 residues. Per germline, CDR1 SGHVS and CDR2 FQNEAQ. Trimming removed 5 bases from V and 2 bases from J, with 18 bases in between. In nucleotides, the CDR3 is TGTGCCAGCAGCCCAACCCTCTATAGCGGTCAAGAGACCCAGTACTTC. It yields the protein CASSPTLYSGQETQYF.

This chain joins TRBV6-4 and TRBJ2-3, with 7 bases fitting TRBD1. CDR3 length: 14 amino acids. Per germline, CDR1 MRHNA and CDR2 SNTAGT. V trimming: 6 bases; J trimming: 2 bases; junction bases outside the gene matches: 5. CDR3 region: CASSEGQNTDTQYF. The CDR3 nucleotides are TGTGCCAGCAGCGAGGGACAGAACACAGATACGCAGTATTTT.

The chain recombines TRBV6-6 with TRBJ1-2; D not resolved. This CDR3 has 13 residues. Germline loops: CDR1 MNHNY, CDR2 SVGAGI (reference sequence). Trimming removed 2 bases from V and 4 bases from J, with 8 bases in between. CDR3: CASSYPGSYGYTF. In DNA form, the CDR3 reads TGTGCCAGCAGTTACCCGGGGTCCTATGGCTACACCTTC.

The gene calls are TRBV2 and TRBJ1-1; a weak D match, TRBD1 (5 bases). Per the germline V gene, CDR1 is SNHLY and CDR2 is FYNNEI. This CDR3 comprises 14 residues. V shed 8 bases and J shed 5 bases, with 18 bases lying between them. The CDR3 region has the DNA TGTGCCAGCGTGAAGACTGGGGGGGGGACTGAAGCTTTCTTT. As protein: CASVKTGGGTEAFF.

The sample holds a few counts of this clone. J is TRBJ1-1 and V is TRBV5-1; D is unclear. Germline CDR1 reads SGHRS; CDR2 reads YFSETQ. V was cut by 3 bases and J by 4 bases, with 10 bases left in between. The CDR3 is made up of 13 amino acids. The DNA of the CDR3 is TGCGCCAGCAGCTGGGAGGGAGCCACTGAAGCTTTCTTT. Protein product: CASSWEGATEAFF.